Below are 20 T cell receptor beta chains sequenced from a single sample in a study of long-term antiretroviral therapy in people with HIV. Running of the v3.0 immunoSEQ assay took place at survey level. TCRdb keeps only in-frame clones here, not all; method: immunoSEQ multiplex PCR. The sample shows under 5,500 clones, around 90% of them seen only once. This sample comprised unsorted PBMCs, obtained 1.3 years after starting antiretroviral therapy. The receptors stem from a woman aged 50 to 60 with HIV.

The genes are TRBV5-1 and TRBJ2-7, with a possible D match to TRBD2 (5 bases). Germline loops: CDR1 SGHRS, CDR2 YFSETQ. Trimming pared 0 bases from V and 3 bases from J, leaving 10 bases between. This CDR3 region has 14 residues. The CDR3 coding sequence is TGCGCCAGCAGCTTGGCTCGGGGTATCTACGAGCAGTACGTC. It yields the protein CASSLARGIYEQYV.

V usage is TRBV29-1 and J usage is TRBJ2-1, with 10 nucleotides matching TRBD2. The CDR3 length is 18 residues. CDR1 is SQVTM and CDR2 is ANQGSEA in the germline V gene. After removal of 4 bases from V and 0 bases from J, the junction contained 12 bases not matched to a gene. CDR3 sequence: CSVGQLAGTPSSYNEQFF. DNA for the CDR3: TGCAGCGTTGGGCAACTAGCGGGGACTCCTAGCTCCTACAATGAGCAGTTCTTC.

The rearrangement joins TRBV5-8 to TRBJ1-2; D call uncertain. The V gene's germline CDR1 is SGHTS and CDR2 YDEGEE. The CDR3 runs to 14 residues. The V end was cut by 4 bases, the J end by 4 bases, with 14 bases between. The CDR3 DNA is TGTGCCAGCAGCCTTATTACGGACTTCTATGGCTACACCTTC. This encodes CASSLITDFYGYTF.

J is TRBJ1-6 and V is TRBV7-9; D might be TRBD1 (5 bases). The CDR3 is made up of 18 amino acids. Looked up from germline, CDR1 is SEHNR and CDR2 is FQNEAQ (reference sequence). V gave up 1 base and J gave up 0 bases, with 13 bases separating them. The CDR3 is CASSLGQGTSSYNSPLHF. Written as DNA, the CDR3 is TGTGCCAGCAGCTTAGGGCAGGGCACGAGCTCCTATAATTCACCCCTCCACTTT.

The chain uses TRBV5-6 and TRBJ2-5; TRBD2 matches at 15 bases. With V trimmed by 2 bases and J by 5 bases, 1 base remained unmatched. Germline CDR1 SGHDT, CDR2 YYEEEE. The CDR3 loop spans 15 amino acids. The CDR3 loop is CASSFGLAGGETQYF. The CDR3 DNA follows: TGTGCCAGCAGCTTCGGACTAGCGGGGGGGGAGACCCAGTACTTC. Combining the CDR3 with reference TRBV5-6 and TRBJ2-5 gives the whole variable domain DAGVTQSPTHLIKTRGQQVTLRCSPKSGHDTVSWYQQALGQGPQFIFQYYEEEERQRGNFPDRFSGHQFPNYSSELNVNALLLGDSALYLCASSFGLAGGETQYFGPGTRLLVL.

The chain has TRBV5-8 and TRBJ2-3; D is uncertain. The germline gives CDR1 SGHTS, CDR2 YDEGEE. The germline V and J ends were trimmed by 0 bases and 5 bases, with 4 bases remaining between them. The CDR3 runs to 12 residues. The CDR3 protein is CASSLVIDTQYF. CDR3 coding DNA: TGTGCCAGCAGCTTGGTTATAGATACGCAGTATTTT. Using reference TRBV5-8 and TRBJ2-3 for the parts outside the CDR3, the full variable domain is EAGVTQSPTHLIKTRGQQATLRCSPISGHTSVYWYQQALGLGLQFLLWYDEGEERNRGNFPPRFSGRQFPNYSSELNVNALELEDSALYLCASSLVIDTQYFGPGTRLTVL.

The table lists this clone with a count of one. The chain recombines TRBV12-5 with TRBJ1-6, with D tentatively TRBD1 (5 bases). CDR3 size: 21 residues. The germline V and J ends were trimmed by 6 bases and 1 base, with 28 bases remaining between them. The germline CDR1 and CDR2 sequences are LGHNT and FRNRAP. The CDR3: CASGPAGGGGQQESYNSPLHF. The CDR3 nucleotides are TGTGCTAGTGGCCCCGCTGGGGGGGGAGGGCAACAAGAGTCCTATAATTCACCCCTCCACTTT.

This clone was detected a few times. J is TRBJ1-5 and V is TRBV19; D gene unclear. Germline V lookup: CDR1 LNHDA, CDR2 SQIVND (reference sequence). Trimming pared 5 bases from V and 0 bases from J, leaving 11 bases between. CDR3 length: 15 amino acids. CDR3 region: CASSSRAGSNQPQHF. CDR3 bases: TGTGCCAGTAGTTCCCGGGCCGGTAGCAATCAGCCCCAGCATTTT.

Only one count was recorded for this clone. The V and J genes are TRBV5-5 and TRBJ1-5, with D uncertain. Germline CDR1 SGHKS, CDR2 YYEKEE (reference sequence). The CDR3 covers 14 residues. Trimming cost V 2 bases and J 9 bases, with 15 bases left between them. In DNA, the CDR3 is TGTGCCAGCAGCTTCGGGCCTATCATGGGGCCCCAGCATTTT. Its protein product is CASSFGPIMGPQHF.

This sequence joins TRBV19 and TRBJ2-1, with 8 bases identical to TRBD1. This CDR3 region has 13 residues. V shed 7 bases, J shed 7 bases, and the junction held 6 bases outside the gene matches. CDR1 and CDR2 (germline): LNHDA, SQIVND (reference sequence). The CDR3 sequence: CASTQGARNEQFF. The CDR3 DNA follows: TGTGCCAGTACTCAGGGGGCGAGGAATGAGCAGTTCTTC.

The rearrangement joins TRBV6-5 to TRBJ2-3, with D possibly matching TRBD1 (6 bases). The CDR3 is 14 residues long. The V gene lost 6 bases and the J gene lost 0 bases, with 10 bases spanning the gap. Germline V gene sequence: CDR1 MNHEY, CDR2 SVGAGI. The CDR3 spells CASRQGVSTDTQYF. The CDR3 DNA reads TGTGCCAGCAGACAGGGAGTGAGCACAGATACGCAGTATTTT.

The CDR3 sequence is CASTTAELYEQYF. CDR3 in DNA: TGTGCCAGTACCACGGCGGAACTCTACGAGCAGTACTTC. The chain couples TRBV28 to TRBJ2-7; D remains unclear. This CDR3 has 13 amino acids. Trimming left V 9 bases short and J 3 bases short, with 15 bases between. The germline CDR1 and CDR2 sequences are MDHEN and SYDVKM.

This chain links TRBV18 with TRBJ2-5; D ambiguous. Trimming took 3 bases from V and 5 from J, leaving 10 bases between them. CDR1 and CDR2 from the germline V gene are KGHSH and LQKENI. CDR3 size: 13 residues. In DNA, the CDR3 is TGTGCCAGCTCACCCCGCCCCGGTGAGACCCAGTACTTC. Translated: CASSPRPGETQYF.

The V gene is TRBV6-6, the J gene TRBJ2-1; 7 bases are a match to TRBD1. Trimming took 8 bases from V and 9 from J; bases not matched to a gene: 13. CDR3 length: 14 amino acids. Germline V lookup: CDR1 MNHNY, CDR2 SVGAGI (reference sequence). The CDR3 coding sequence is TGTGCCAGCGATAAGAACAGGGGAAAGGGTGAGCAGTTCTTC. It is translated as CASDKNRGKGEQFF.

The chain has TRBV30 and TRBJ2-7; the D gene is possibly TRBD2 (7 bases). The germline V and J ends were trimmed by 0 bases and 5 bases, with 17 bases remaining between them. The CDR3 loop spans 15 amino acids. The germline V gene encodes CDR1 GTSNPN and CDR2 SVGIG (reference sequence). The CDR3 DNA reads TGTGCCTGGAGTGTACAATTGGGGGGGCCGAACGAGCAGTACTTC. It codes for CAWSVQLGGPNEQYF.

The count of this clone is one. The chain uses TRBV7-3 and TRBJ2-2; TRBD2 agrees at 10 bases. The CDR3 has 18 amino acids. Per germline, CDR1 SGHTA and CDR2 FQGTGA. After removal of 1 base from V and 7 bases from J, the junction contained 12 bases not matched to a gene. The CDR3 is CASSLIGASGGSGGELFF. CDR3 coding DNA: TGTGCCAGCAGCTTAATCGGGGCTAGCGGGGGATCGGGCGGGGAGCTGTTTTTT.

The rearrangement uses TRBV5-5 and TRBJ2-7; 8 nucleotides agree with TRBD2. The CDR3 spans 13 residues. CDR1 is SGHKS and CDR2 is YYEKEE in the germline V gene (reference sequence). J gave up 6 bases and V 1 base, and 3 bases lay outside the gene matches. The CDR3 DNA is TGTGCCAGCAGCTTGTGGGCGGGGGGCGAGCAGTACGTC. This encodes CASSLWAGGEQYV.

This clone was recorded only once. The V call is TRBV10-1, the J call TRBJ1-2, with a tentative D call TRBD1 (5 bases). The V gene's germline CDR1 is WNHNN and CDR2 SYGVQD (reference sequence). The CDR3 runs to 14 residues. Trimming pared 8 bases from V and 3 bases from J, leaving 16 bases between. The CDR3 spells CASRDGAFDYGYTF. The CDR3 DNA reads as TGCGCCAGCCGGGACGGAGCCTTTGACTATGGCTACACCTTC.

This clone was detected a few times. The chain couples TRBV7-6 to TRBJ1-1; 7 nucleotides line up with TRBD1. From germline, CDR1 is SGHVS and CDR2 FNYEAQ. The V segment lost 4 bases and the J segment 1 base; nucleotides outside the gene matches: 6. The CDR3 consists of 15 residues. CDR3 sequence (DNA): TGTGCCAGCAGCTCCATAGGGACAGCGAACACTGAAGCTTTCTTT. It yields the protein CASSSIGTANTEAFF.

This chain joins TRBV5-1 and TRBJ1-3; unclear D gene. The germline gives CDR1 SGHRS, CDR2 YFSETQ. Trimming stripped 0 bases from V and 0 bases from J, with 7 bases between. There are 15 residues in the CDR3. For the CDR3, the DNA is TGCGCCAGCAGCTTGGCGGCAGTCTCTGGAAACACCATATATTTT. Protein product: CASSLAAVSGNTIYF.